Listed here are 26 T cell receptor beta chains from one sample, sequenced in a study of CD8 T cells in Susac syndrome. Random hexamers were used to reverse transcribe about 0.5 to 1 ug of RNA. From the immunoSEQ multiplex PCR reads, TCRdb called clonotypes with MiXCR, one entry per CDR3 protein. The sample shows about 19,000 distinct CDR3 sequences, 95% of them seen only once. The sequenced sample consisted of CD8+ T cells from PBMCs. The receptor source for this set is a human donor in good health.

V and J are TRBV7-9 and TRBJ2-7, with a tentative D call TRBD1 (7 bases). V lost 4 bases, J lost 3 bases, and 13 bases lay in between. Germline CDR1 SEHNR, CDR2 FQNEAQ (reference sequence). This CDR3 is 14 amino acids long. This CDR3 reads CASSSGAGGYEQYV. CDR3 bases: TGTGCCAGCAGCTCGGGGGCAGGGGGCTACGAGCAGTACGTC.

The rearrangement uses TRBV30 and TRBJ2-2; 12 bases align to TRBD2. Germline CDR1 GTSNPN, CDR2 SVGIG (reference sequence). The ends lost 4 bases at V and 7 bases at J; junction bases unmatched: 7. The CDR3 covers 15 residues. The CDR3 sequence: CAWTLAGGPGGELFF. CDR3 nucleotide sequence: TGTGCCTGGACCCTAGCGGGAGGGCCGGGCGGGGAGCTGTTTTTT.

The V and J genes are TRBV5-6 and TRBJ1-2; D remains ambiguous. This CDR3 is built from 12 residues. Germline V gives CDR1 SGHDT, CDR2 YYEEEE. The V gene lost 9 bases and the J gene lost 5 bases, with 14 bases spanning the gap. The chain's CDR3 is CATPNGFYGYTF. The CDR3 DNA sequence: TGTGCCACACCCAACGGGTTTTATGGCTACACCTTC.

The chain recombines TRBV30 with TRBJ1-1; unclear D gene. Germline V gene data show CDR1 as GTSNPN and CDR2 as SVGIG (reference sequence). The CDR3 has 13 amino acids. V gave up 0 bases and J gave up 0 bases, with 5 bases separating them. This chain's CDR3 is CAWSVSVNTEAFF. CDR3 sequence (DNA): TGTGCCTGGAGTGTATCGGTGAACACTGAAGCTTTCTTT.

This chain connects TRBV29-1 to TRBJ1-1; no reliable D call. Germline V gives CDR1 SQVTM, CDR2 ANQGSEA. Trimming removed 5 bases at V and 4 bases at J, with 14 bases between. CDR3 length equals 13 residues. The CDR3 nucleotides are TGCAGCGTTCCCGGAGACACGGGCACTGAAGCTTTCTTT. Translated, it gives CSVPGDTGTEAFF. Full variable domain (remainder filled in from reference TRBV29-1 and TRBJ1-1): SAVISQKPSRDICQRGTSLTIQCQVDSQVTMMFWYRQQPGQSLTLIATANQGSEATYESGFVIDKFPISRPNLTFSTLTVSNMSPEDSSIYLCSVPGDTGTEAFFGQGTRLTVV.

V gene TRBV28 combines with J gene TRBJ2-7, with 11 bases identical to TRBD2. V trimming: 2 bases; J trimming: 0 bases; junction bases outside the gene matches: 9. Germline CDR1 is MDHEN and CDR2 is SYDVKM. This CDR3 region has 18 residues. The CDR3 region is CASSLKLAGVRVSYEQYF. The CDR3 DNA reads as TGTGCCAGCAGTTTAAAACTAGCGGGAGTGAGGGTCTCCTACGAGCAGTACTTC.

This chain uses TRBV19 with TRBJ1-2; tentatively, D is TRBD1 (5 bases). Trimming shortened V by 5 bases and J by 7 bases, and 14 bases separated the two germline ends. Germline V gives CDR1 LNHDA, CDR2 SQIVND (reference sequence). The CDR3 consists of 13 residues. In nucleotides, the CDR3 is TGTGCCAGTAGTGAGTGGGGGACGATTGGCTACACCTTC. The encoded protein is CASSEWGTIGYTF.

The chain couples TRBV9 to TRBJ2-7; 7 nucleotides match TRBD2. The CDR3 extends over 14 amino acids. The trim removed 2 bases at V and 6 bases at J, leaving 8 bases unmatched. Germline values: CDR1 SGDLS, CDR2 YYNGEE. The CDR3 nucleotides read TGTGCCAGCAGCGTTGGGACTAAAACCTCCGAGCAGTACTTC. Its translation: CASSVGTKTSEQYF.

In DNA form, the CDR3 reads TGTGCCAGCAGTGAGGACAGGGGGAGAGCCTCCTACAATGAGCAGTTCTTC. This encodes CASSEDRGRASYNEQFF. V gene TRBV25-1 combines with J gene TRBJ2-1; TRBD1 matches at 10 bases. CDR1 and CDR2 from the germline V gene are MGHDK and SYGVNS. V shed 3 bases and J 0 bases; nucleotides not matched to a gene: 5. The CDR3 consists of 17 residues.

The chain couples TRBV3-1 to TRBJ2-2; D assignment may be TRBD1 or TRBD2 (5 bases each). Per germline, CDR1 LGHDT and CDR2 YNNKEL (reference sequence). The germline V and J ends were trimmed by 3 bases and 7 bases, with 12 bases remaining between them. The CDR3 loop spans 14 amino acids. CDR3 nucleotides: TGTGCCAGCAGCCAGCTAGCAGGGAGCGGGGAGCTGTTTTTT. This translates into CASSQLAGSGELFF.

V gene TRBV7-9 combines with J gene TRBJ1-2; 7 positions agree with TRBD1. From germline, CDR1 is SEHNR and CDR2 FQNEAQ (reference sequence). This CDR3 comprises 13 residues. J was trimmed by 4 bases and V by 6 bases; bases with no gene match: 5. The DNA for the CDR3 is TGTGCCAGCAGTCCGGGACAGAGCTATGGCTACACCTTC. It translates to CASSPGQSYGYTF.

The gene calls are TRBV27 and TRBJ2-2; D is possibly TRBD2 (7 bases). The CDR3 is 16 residues long. Per germline, CDR1 MNHEY and CDR2 SMNVEV (reference sequence). V was clipped by 4 bases and J by 4 bases, with 16 bases between them. The DNA for the CDR3 is TGTGCCAGCAGTTACCCGAAGGGGGGGGCCACCGGGGAGCTGTTTTTT. Protein product: CASSYPKGGATGELFF.

The chain links TRBV9 to TRBJ2-1; no clear D. V was clipped by 4 bases and J by 7 bases, with 9 bases between them. Looked up from germline, CDR1 is SGDLS and CDR2 is YYNGEE. There are 12 residues in the CDR3. The CDR3 DNA reads as TGTGCCAGCAGCTTAGGTGTGAATGAGCAGTTCTTC. Translation: CASSLGVNEQFF.

The gene calls are TRBV30 and TRBJ2-1, with 11 bases lining up with TRBD2. V shed 2 bases, J shed 5 bases, and the junction held 23 bases outside the gene matches. CDR1 is GTSNPN, CDR2 SVGIG, per germline (reference sequence). This CDR3 has 21 residues. CDR3 in DNA: TGTGCCTGGAGTAAATACCTGGGACTAGCGGAGTGGACCCAAGAAGACAATGAGCAGTTCTTC. Translation: CAWSKYLGLAEWTQEDNEQFF. The variable domain in full, with the rest retrieved from reference TRBV30 and TRBJ2-1, is SQTIHQWPATLVQPVGSPLSLECTVEGTSNPNLYWYRQAAGRGLQLLFYSVGIGQISSEVPQNLSASRPQDRQFILSSKKLLLSDSGFYLCAWSKYLGLAEWTQEDNEQFFGPGTRLTVL.

CDR3 amino acids: CATSRFDVPYNEQFF. The CDR3 coding sequence is TGTGCCACCAGCAGATTCGACGTTCCCTACAATGAGCAGTTCTTC. The gene calls are TRBV15 and TRBJ2-1; D is unclear. The CDR3 loop spans 15 amino acids. Germline-derived CDR1 and CDR2 are LNHNV and YYDKDF (reference sequence). Trimming removed 2 bases at V and 2 bases at J, with 10 bases between.

The CDR3 DNA sequence: TGTGCCAGCAGCTCGGGGGCCCAGAGCGGGAGAAGTGAGCAGTTCTTC. Translated: CASSSGAQSGRSEQFF. This rearrangement joins TRBV9 to TRBJ2-1, with TRBD2 identical over 8 bases. The germline V gene encodes CDR1 SGDLS and CDR2 YYNGEE. V shed 4 bases, J shed 9 bases, and the junction held 15 bases outside the gene matches. The CDR3 is made up of 16 amino acids.

This clonotype was picked up one time. The chain has TRBV30 and TRBJ2-2; D may be TRBD1 (6 bases). Trimming took off 3 bases at V and 5 bases at J, with 13 bases between the two ends. The CDR3 has 14 residues. The germline V gene encodes CDR1 GTSNPN and CDR2 SVGIG (reference sequence). The CDR3 nucleotides read TGTGCCTGGAGCACAGGGCTTTGGACCGGGGAGCTGTTTTTT. This codes for CAWSTGLWTGELFF.

The rearrangement links TRBV20-1 to TRBJ2-2; D is ambiguous. This CDR3 is 19 amino acids long. Trimming shortened V by 1 base and J by 0 bases, and 21 bases separated the two germline ends. The germline V gene has CDR1 DFQATT and CDR2 SNEGSKA (reference sequence). The CDR3 sequence is CSARVLQFGSIANTGELFF. CDR3 bases: TGCAGTGCTAGAGTCTTACAGTTTGGCTCAATCGCGAACACCGGGGAGCTGTTTTTT.

This chain links TRBV7-9 with TRBJ2-5, with TRBD1 identical over 7 bases. CDR1 and CDR2 (germline): SEHNR, FQNEAQ (reference sequence). V lost 2 bases and J lost 5; bases outside the gene matches: 11. The CDR3 runs to 16 residues. For the CDR3, the DNA is TGTGCCAGCAGCTTACTGACAGGGCCGGAAGGGGAGACCCAGTACTTC. The encoded protein is CASSLLTGPEGETQYF.

V and J are TRBV9 and TRBJ2-7; 7 bases are a match to TRBD2. Trimming took 2 bases from V and 7 from J; bases not matched to a gene: 9. The CDR3 contains 14 residues. Per germline, CDR1 SGDLS and CDR2 YYNGEE. CDR3 protein: CASSVEGTIGEQYF. Here the CDR3 DNA reads TGTGCCAGCAGCGTCGAGGGGACTATTGGTGAGCAGTACTTC.

For the CDR3, the DNA is TGTGCCAGCTCACCTAGGACTGAAACCTACGAGCAGTACTTC. Amino acids: CASSPRTETYEQYF. This chain links TRBV18 with TRBJ2-7, with a weak D call TRBD2 (5 bases). Germline CDR1 is KGHSH and CDR2 is LQKENI. V gave up 3 bases and J gave up 2 bases, with 11 bases separating them. The CDR3 is made up of 14 amino acids.

Concerning this clonotype itself: Its ends do not fully match the called genes, so a read error is possible. This chain joins TRBV4-1 and TRBJ2-7; 7 bases match TRBD2. Germline-derived CDR1 and CDR2 are MGHRA and YSYEKL. This CDR3 has 17 residues. CDR3: CASSQEKAGDGSYGQYF. CDR3 coding DNA: TGCGCCAGCAGCCAAGAGAAGGCGGGAGATGGCTCCTACGGGCAGTACTTC.

The chain couples TRBV2 to TRBJ2-3; 8 bases match TRBD1. The CDR3 has 17 residues. V lost 1 base, J lost 2 bases, and 8 bases stayed unmatched. CDR1 and CDR2 from the germline V gene are SNHLY and FYNNEI. The CDR3: CASSEERTGFATDTQYF. In DNA form, the CDR3 reads TGTGCCAGCAGTGAAGAACGGACAGGGTTTGCCACAGATACGCAGTATTTT.

This clonotype was picked up one time. The V call is TRBV7-9, the J call TRBJ1-5, with D unclear. The V end was cut by 8 bases, the J end by 1 base, with 12 bases between. The length of the CDR3 is 14 residues. Germline-derived CDR1 and CDR2 are SEHNR and FQNEAQ (reference sequence). CDR3 amino acids: CASRAPGSNQPQHF. The CDR3 DNA follows: TGTGCCAGCCGCGCCCCTGGGAGCAATCAGCCCCAGCATTTT.

The J gene is TRBJ2-7, the V gene TRBV3-1; D is ambiguous. From germline, CDR1 is LGHDT and CDR2 YNNKEL (reference sequence). The CDR3 loop spans 14 amino acids. Trimming pared 0 bases from V and 6 bases from J, leaving 12 bases between. CDR3 sequence: CASSQDPVVCEQYV. CDR3 DNA: TGTGCCAGCAGCCAAGATCCGGTCGTGTGCGAGCAGTACGTC.

DNA of the CDR3: TGCGCCAGCAGCTTGAGGGGTCAGACGGGACTAGCGGGAGGATTGGGCTACAATGAGCAGTTCTTC. This translates into CASSLRGQTGLAGGLGYNEQFF. The gene calls are TRBV5-1 and TRBJ2-1, with 15 bases aligning to TRBD2. The CDR3 has 22 residues. The germline CDR1 and CDR2 sequences are SGHRS and YFSETQ. V shed 1 base and J 3 bases; nucleotides not matched to a gene: 17. Full variable domain (outside the CDR3, taken from reference TRBV5-1 and TRBJ2-1): KAGVTQTPRYLIKTRGQQVTLSCSPISGHRSVSWYQQTPGQGLQFLFEYFSETQRNKGNFPGRFSGRQFSNSRSEMNVSTLELGDSALYLCASSLRGQTGLAGGLGYNEQFFGPGTRLTVL.